Listed below are T cell receptor beta chains from one sample, sequenced in a study of shared clonotypes between healthy human individuals. Clones were read by immunoSEQ multiplex PCR, and TCRdb kept only the in-frame ones, dropping some. The data contain about 2.4 million clones, 93% of them seen just once; the ten biggest clones take up 0.36%. The sample comprised naive CD4+ T cells from PBMCs. These receptors came from a man between 18 and 29 years old in good health. Some clones in this sample may be carry-over from other donors' samples. The CDR3 runs from the conserved cysteine through the conserved F or W. A D gene is named only where the DNA matches it firmly. Not every row has a clone size; where given, it reads once, few, many or a size class.

v_gene: TRBV25-1
abundance: once
j_gene: TRBJ2-5
d_gene: -
CDR3aa: CASSGPDRPGETQYF
CDR3nt: TGTGCCAGCAGTGGACCGGACCGTCCGGGAGAGACCCAGTACTTC

v_gene: TRBV18
abundance: few
j_gene: TRBJ2-7
d_gene: TRBD2
CDR3aa: CASSWREGAYEQYF
CDR3nt: TGTGCCAGCTCGTGGCGGGAGGGCGCCTACGAGCAGTACTTC

v_gene: TRBV29-1
abundance: -
j_gene: TRBJ2-1
d_gene: -
CDR3aa: CSVGRRGSYNEQFF
CDR3nt: TGCAGCGTTGGTAGGCGGGGTTCCTACAATGAGCAGTTCTTC

v_gene: TRBV5-6
abundance: -
j_gene: TRBJ2-1
d_gene: -
CDR3aa: CASSSETGGSYNEQFF
CDR3nt: TGTGCCAGCAGCTCGGAGACAGGTGGCTCCTACAATGAGCAGTTCTTC

v_gene: TRBV28
abundance: few
j_gene: TRBJ2-7
d_gene: -
CDR3aa: CASSLRRSPF
CDR3nt: TGTGCCAGCAGTTTACGGCGGTCGCCCTTC

v_gene: TRBV4-3
abundance: once
j_gene: TRBJ1-2
d_gene: -
CDR3aa: CASSLARGVYYGYTF
CDR3nt: TGCGCCAGCAGCCTGGCGAGGGGGGTTTACTATGGCTACACCTTC

v_gene: TRBV10-3
abundance: -
j_gene: TRBJ2-5
d_gene: TRBD2
CDR3aa: CAISPSRTSGGQETQYF
CDR3nt: TGTGCCATCAGTCCATCTAGGACTAGCGGGGGACAAGAGACCCAGTACTTC

v_gene: TRBV15
abundance: -
j_gene: TRBJ1-1
d_gene: -
CDR3aa: CATSRRSEAFF
CDR3nt: TGTGCCACCAGCAGGAGGTCTGAAGCTTTCTTT

v_gene: TRBV9
abundance: -
j_gene: TRBJ1-4
d_gene: -
CDR3aa: CASSIQTGHPLFF
CDR3nt: TGTGCCAGCAGCATACAGACGGGACACCCTTTGTTTTTT

v_gene: TRBV6-1
abundance: -
j_gene: TRBJ2-3
d_gene: -
CDR3aa: CAISPQAQTDTQYF
CDR3nt: TGTGCCATATCGCCCCAGGCCCAAACAGATACGCAGTATTTT

v_gene: TRBV5-1
abundance: -
j_gene: TRBJ2-1
d_gene: -
CDR3aa: CASRVRRGGVYNEQFF
CDR3nt: TGCGCCAGCCGGGTCAGAAGGGGCGGGGTTTACAATGAGCAGTTCTTC

v_gene: TRBV28
abundance: -
j_gene: TRBJ1-1
d_gene: -
CDR3aa: CASSFGGGGINTEAFF
CDR3nt: TGTGCCAGCAGTTTCGGGGGCGGGGGTATAAACACTGAAGCTTTCTTT

v_gene: TRBV11-2
abundance: -
j_gene: TRBJ2-5
d_gene: TRBD2
CDR3aa: CASSELSGRARETQYF
CDR3nt: TGTGCCAGCAGCGAGCTAAGCGGGAGGGCCCGAGAGACCCAGTACTTC

v_gene: TRBV28
abundance: -
j_gene: TRBJ2-7
d_gene: TRBD1
CDR3aa: CASRTRDSAYEQYF
CDR3nt: TGTGCCAGCAGGACCCGGGACAGTGCCTACGAGCAGTACTTC

v_gene: TRBV7-8
abundance: -
j_gene: TRBJ2-1
d_gene: -
CDR3aa: CASSSSRAGREYNEQFF
CDR3nt: TGTGCCAGCAGCTCCTCCCGAGCGGGTAGGGAGTACAATGAGCAGTTCTTC

v_gene: TRBV5-1
abundance: -
j_gene: TRBJ2-5
d_gene: -
CDR3aa: CASSLGPSGETQYF
CDR3nt: TGCGCCAGCAGCTTGGGCCCCTCGGGGGAGACCCAGTACTTC

v_gene: TRBV7-2
abundance: -
j_gene: TRBJ1-2
d_gene: TRBD1
CDR3aa: CASSSGGQGAAGYTF
CDR3nt: TGTGCCAGCAGCTCGGGGGGACAGGGGGCGGCGGGCTACACCTTC

v_gene: TRBV19
abundance: -
j_gene: TRBJ2-1
d_gene: -
CDR3aa: CASSILGRDPVNEQFF
CDR3nt: TGTGCCAGTAGTATACTCGGGCGGGACCCTGTTAATGAGCAGTTCTTC

v_gene: TRBV6-5
abundance: -
j_gene: TRBJ2-1
d_gene: TRBD2
CDR3aa: CASSHGGDQFF
CDR3nt: TGTGCCAGCAGCCACGGGGGGGACCAGTTCTTC

v_gene: TRBV4-2
abundance: -
j_gene: TRBJ2-1
d_gene: TRBD2
CDR3aa: CASSQDLTSGRYNEQFF
CDR3nt: TGTGCCAGCAGCCAAGATTTAACTAGCGGGAGGTACAATGAGCAGTTCTTC

v_gene: TRBV28
abundance: -
j_gene: TRBJ1-4
d_gene: -
CDR3aa: CASTSGTLNEKLFF
CDR3nt: TGTGCCAGCACCAGCGGGACTCTTAATGAAAAACTGTTTTTT

v_gene: TRBV5-1
abundance: -
j_gene: TRBJ2-5
d_gene: TRBD1
CDR3aa: CASSYSGTEETQYF
CDR3nt: TGCGCCAGCAGCTACTCCGGGACAGAAGAGACCCAGTACTTC

v_gene: TRBV18
abundance: -
j_gene: TRBJ2-5
d_gene: -
CDR3aa: CASSPPVSETQYF
CDR3nt: TGTGCCAGCTCACCACCAGTAAGCGAGACCCAGTACTTC

v_gene: TRBV5-1
abundance: -
j_gene: TRBJ1-3
d_gene: -
CDR3aa: CASSSSPTGRGNTIYF
CDR3nt: TGCGCCAGCAGCTCCTCTCCGACTGGAAGGGGAAACACCATATATTTT

v_gene: TRBV9
abundance: -
j_gene: TRBJ2-1
d_gene: -
CDR3aa: CASSVTGSSYNEQFF
CDR3nt: TGTGCCAGCAGCGTAACGGGTAGCTCCTACAATGAGCAGTTCTTC

v_gene: TRBV6-1
abundance: few
j_gene: TRBJ1-5
d_gene: -
CDR3aa: CASRVRGSNQPQHF
CDR3nt: TGTGCCAGCAGGGTGAGGGGGAGCAATCAGCCCCAGCATTTT

v_gene: TRBV30
abundance: -
j_gene: TRBJ1-1
d_gene: -
CDR3aa: CAWTPMGPTEAFF
CDR3nt: TGTGCCTGGACCCCCATGGGGCCAACTGAAGCTTTCTTT

v_gene: TRBV25-1
abundance: -
j_gene: TRBJ1-5
d_gene: -
CDR3aa: CASSDGSQPQHF
CDR3nt: TGTGCCAGCAGTGATGGCTCTCAGCCCCAGCATTTT

v_gene: TRBV27
abundance: -
j_gene: TRBJ2-1
d_gene: -
CDR3aa: CASSLSFVGSDEQFF
CDR3nt: TGTGCCAGCAGTTTATCGTTCGTGGGGTCCGATGAGCAGTTCTTC